These 7 T cell receptor beta chains came from one sample sequenced in a study of CD8 T cells in Susac syndrome (dated by TCRdb to 2018 to 2020). Library construction relied on the immunoSEQ multiplex PCR assay. RNA was extracted with the RNeasy kit and roughly 0.45 to 1 ug was reverse transcribed using random hexamers. TCRdb itself trimmed the public reads at Q25 with fastp, ran MiXCR and retained productive beta chains. Rows with a matching CDR3 protein are joined into one entry that keeps the most common DNA and genes. This sample gives 150,000 to 200,000 distinct CDR3 sequences in total; roughly 94% of them show up just once. Jointly, the top ten make up roughly 0.12% of the sample. The sample consisted of CD4+ T cells from PBMCs. These receptors all stem from a human donor with Susac syndrome.

The chain recombines TRBV18 with TRBJ1-3, with D tentatively TRBD1 (6 bases). From germline, CDR1 is KGHSH and CDR2 LQKENI. The CDR3 is 20 amino acids. The V gene lost 3 bases and the J gene lost 3 bases, with 27 bases spanning the gap. The CDR3 reads CASSPFSPGTTKGRGNTIYF. Here the CDR3 DNA reads TGTGCCAGCTCACCGTTCTCTCCGGGGACAACCAAGGGACGTGGAAACACCATATATTTT.

This clonotype was counted once. J is TRBJ2-7 and V is TRBV7-2; D not resolved. V lost 4 bases, J lost 3 bases, and 7 bases lay in between. Germline V gene data show CDR1 as SGHTA and CDR2 as FQGNSA. There are 12 residues in the CDR3. CDR3 loop: CASSSGIYEQYF. CDR3 nucleotides: TGTGCCAGCAGCTCAGGAATCTACGAGCAGTACTTC. Full variable domain (remainder filled in from reference TRBV7-2 and TRBJ2-7): GAGVSQSPSNKVTEKGKDVELRCDPISGHTALYWYRQSLGQGLEFLIYFQGNSAPDKSGLPSDRFSAERTGGSVSTLTIQRTQQEDSAVYLCASSSGIYEQYFGPGTRLTVT.

CDR3 sequence reads: CSARDGQGAGETQYF. CDR3 DNA sequence: TGCAGTGCTAGAGATGGACAGGGGGCTGGGGAGACCCAGTACTTC. The gene calls are TRBV20-1 and TRBJ2-5, with 11 bases matching TRBD1. V lost 0 bases, J lost 5 bases, and 5 bases stayed unmatched. Germline loops: CDR1 DFQATT, CDR2 SNEGSKA (reference sequence). The CDR3 has 15 amino acids.

This CDR3 is CSARRLSHEQYF. The CDR3 region has the DNA TGCAGTGCTAGACGCTTATCCCACGAGCAGTACTTC. The rearrangement uses TRBV20-1 and TRBJ2-7, with unresolved D. Germline-derived CDR1 and CDR2 are DFQATT and SNEGSKA (reference sequence). Trimming took 2 bases from V and 5 from J, leaving 10 bases between them. The CDR3 loop spans 12 amino acids.

This chain joins TRBV3-1 and TRBJ2-4, with 7 bases identical to TRBD1. The ends lost 4 bases at V and 4 bases at J; junction bases unmatched: 4. This CDR3 is built from 14 residues. CDR1 is LGHDT, CDR2 YNNKEL, per germline (reference sequence). In DNA form, the CDR3 reads TGTGCCAGCAGCCCGACAGGGAAAAAAAACATTCAGTACTTC. Residues: CASSPTGKKNIQYF.

This clonotype was recorded only once. The chain combines TRBV20-1 with TRBJ1-6; possible D gene TRBD1, 6 bases. The CDR3 has 15 amino acids. Germline V gene lookup returns CDR1 DFQATT and CDR2 SNEGSKA (reference sequence). The V end was cut by 1 base, the J end by 6 bases, with 13 bases between. In nucleotides, the CDR3 is TGCAGTGCTAGAGCTGGGGCAGGGGTTAATTCACCCCTCCACTTT. This translates into CSARAGAGVNSPLHF.

The rearrangement uses TRBV9 and TRBJ2-7, with D possibly being TRBD1 (5 bases). V was clipped by 0 bases and J by 6 bases, with 16 bases between them. The CDR3 contains 15 residues. The germline CDR1 and CDR2 sequences are SGDLS and YYNGEE. The CDR3 DNA reads as TGTGCCAGCAGCGTAGGGGTGCAGGGTTCAGGCGAGCAGTACTTC. Its translation is CASSVGVQGSGEQYF.